This entry concerns a single T cell receptor (beta chain). V shed 1 base and J shed 0 bases, with 10 bases lying between them. Germline CDR1 and CDR2: SGHAT and FQNNGV. The length of the CDR3 is 16 residues. The data derive from a study of blood T cell repertoires in COVID-19. Sequencing was performed with immunoSEQ multiplex PCR; in TCRdb, only in-frame clones are kept and a portion is missing. The sample holds 150,000 to 200,000 clones; roughly four fifths are singletons and the top ten take under 13%. What was sequenced was peripheral blood. The clonotype comes from a human donor in a cohort sampled during active COVID-19. This chain uses TRBV11-2 with TRBJ1-3; the D is unclear. The CDR3 is CASSLVQPSSGNTIYF. For the CDR3, the DNA is TGTGCCAGCAGCTTAGTGCAGCCTAGCTCTGGAAACACCATATATTTT.